This T cell receptor beta chain derives from a study of blood T cell repertoires in COVID-19. Study-level background: The study drew acute and convalescent COVID-19 samples from the United States, Italy and Spain. The cDNA or gDNA used as material had been derived from T cells, B-cell-depleted T cells, or PBMCs.

CDR3 length equals 16 residues. The V and J ends lost 9 bases and 3 bases, in that order; junction bases with no gene match: 13. CDR1 ENHRY and CDR2 SYGVKD come from the germline V gene. Here immunoSEQ multiplex PCR was the method, and the copy in TCRdb shows in-frame clones only, minus some. The profile shows roughly 260,000 clones, 88% of them singletons. The table lists this clone with a few counts. The sequencing sample was made of peripheral blood. The TCR was taken from a man in his 60s who had recovered from COVID-19. The rearrangement joins TRBV10-3 to TRBJ1-5; 8 bases line up with TRBD1. The CDR3 loop is CAIYIRQGPYNQPQHF. The CDR3 nucleotides read TGTGCCATATATATACGACAGGGGCCTTACAATCAGCCCCAGCATTTT.